The TCR beta chain under discussion was sequenced for a study of T-cell memory formation after mild COVID-19 (TCRdb year 2021). About the full investigation: Most TCR sequence clusters were specific to one of the two donors. Longitudinal TCRalpha and TCRbeta repertoire sequencing tracked T-cell clones expanding and contracting after mild COVID-19 in a couple of donors. Two young, previously healthy adult volunteers made up the cohort, one male and one female. The research as a whole found: Contracting CD4+ clones were located mainly in the CM and EM memory subsets, whereas CD8+ clones were found to be enriched in EMRA. Only a couple of mild cases were covered by the study, and larger cohorts that include severe cases with pre-infection samples were considered necessary. Some responding clones were detected in pre-infection memory, which suggested that pre-existing cross-reactive memory T cells had joined the SARS-CoV-2 response. From day 15 to 85, contracting clones showed balanced CD4/CD8 phenotypes, whereas a second wave of clones that expanded from day 15 to 37 leaned towards CD4+. Whether the second-wave clones peaking on day 37 were SARS-CoV-2 specific was not confirmed.

Sequencer: Illumina NovaSeq 6000. TCRalpha and TCRbeta cDNA libraries were constructed by 5'RACE with constant-segment primers, with sample barcodes and unique molecular identifiers being introduced. RNA was extracted from every sample with Trizol reagent. Library amplification was performed in two PCR steps, and a second sample barcode and Illumina TruSeq adapters were introduced in the second step. Sequencing of libraries was performed on an Illumina NovaSeq with 2 x 150 bp paired-end reads. The source study handled its data this way. With migec v1.2.7, reads were demultiplexed and then collapsed into UMI-guided consensus sequences. Using mixcr v2.1.11, UMI consensuses were aligned to TRA and TRB V and J templates and then assembled into clonotypes. Expanded or contracted clonotypes were those called significant by both edgeR and NoisET, with noise models trained on biological replicates. edgeR calls used a false discovery rate-adjusted p below 0.01 and a log2 fold-change threshold of 1. As an exploratory analysis of dynamics, max-normalized trajectories of the 1000 most abundant clonotypes were examined by PCA with hierarchical clustering. Separately sequenced CD4+ and CD8+ repertoires were used to assign the CD4 or CD8 phenotype of responding clones. TCRdb trimmed the raw reads at Q25, called clones with MiXCR and kept productive beta chains. Each CDR3 protein appears once, grouped with its most common genes and DNA. The V and J calls and clone size are TCRdb's, not the authors'. A total of 550,000 to 650,000 distinct CDR3 sequences appear in this sample, about 18% of them only once. The ten top clones hold about 7.5% of the sample.

Points on this clonotype: Its antigen remains unidentified. The input lacks base qualities; no much larger clone sits a single base away.

The germline V gene encodes CDR1 LNHNV and CDR2 YYDKDF (reference sequence). The germline ends are 12 bases apart after V is trimmed by 3 bases and J by 4 bases. From the cysteine through the phenylalanine, the CDR3 covers 14 amino acids. Only CDR3 DNA is held: 42 bases, read in frame from base 1. PBMCs were isolated by Ficoll-Paque density gradient centrifugation. The receptor was isolated from an adult woman who had mild COVID-19 (a few samples of this study predate the infection). The sample titles of this study are shuffled in the database, so cell type and time point are left out; the donor was told from shared clones. The rearranged segments are TRBV15 and TRBJ1-1; TRBD1 is a possible D gene, resting on 6 matching bases. The sequenced sample was PBMCs or a T cell subset sorted from them (not recorded which). The base sequence is TGTGCCACCAGCAGTGGGGGCGGCGGCACTGAAGCTTTCTTT. Its product reads: CATSSGGGGTEAFF.